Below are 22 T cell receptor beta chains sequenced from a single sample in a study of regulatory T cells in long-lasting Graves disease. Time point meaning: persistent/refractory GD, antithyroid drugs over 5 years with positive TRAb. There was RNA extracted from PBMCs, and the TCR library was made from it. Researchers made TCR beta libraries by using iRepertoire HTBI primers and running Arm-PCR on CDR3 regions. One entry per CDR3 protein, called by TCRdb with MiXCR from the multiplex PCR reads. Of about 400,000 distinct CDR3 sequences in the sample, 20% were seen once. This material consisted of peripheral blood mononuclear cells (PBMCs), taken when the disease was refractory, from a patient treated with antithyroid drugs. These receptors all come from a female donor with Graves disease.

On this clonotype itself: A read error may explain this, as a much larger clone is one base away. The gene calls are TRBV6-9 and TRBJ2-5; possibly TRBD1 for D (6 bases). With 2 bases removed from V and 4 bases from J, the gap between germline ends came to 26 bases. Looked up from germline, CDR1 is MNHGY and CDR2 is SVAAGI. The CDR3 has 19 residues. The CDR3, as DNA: TGTGCCAGCAGTTATCGACCAGGACAGTGTACGGCCCAACGAGAGACCCAGTACTTC. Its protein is CASSYRPGQCTAQRETQYF.

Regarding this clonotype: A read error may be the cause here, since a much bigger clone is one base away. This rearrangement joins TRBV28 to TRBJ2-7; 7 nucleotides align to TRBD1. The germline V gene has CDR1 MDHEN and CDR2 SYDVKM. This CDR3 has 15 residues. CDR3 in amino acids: CASSPRQGPSHEQYF. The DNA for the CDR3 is TGTGCCAGCAGTCCGAGACAGGGACCCTCCCACGAGCAGTACTTC. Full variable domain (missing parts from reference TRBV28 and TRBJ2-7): DVKVTQSSRYLVKRTGEKVFLECVQDMDHENMFWYRQDPGLGLRLIYFSYDVKMKEKGDIPEGYSVSREKKERFSLILESASTNQTSMYLCASSPRQGPSHEQYFGPGTRLTVT.

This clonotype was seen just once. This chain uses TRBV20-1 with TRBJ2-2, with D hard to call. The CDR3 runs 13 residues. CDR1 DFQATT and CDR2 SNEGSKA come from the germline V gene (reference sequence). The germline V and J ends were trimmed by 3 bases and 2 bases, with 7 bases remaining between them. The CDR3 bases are TGCAGTGCTAGTACGCAAAACACCGGGGAGCTGTTTTTT. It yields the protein CSASTQNTGELFF.

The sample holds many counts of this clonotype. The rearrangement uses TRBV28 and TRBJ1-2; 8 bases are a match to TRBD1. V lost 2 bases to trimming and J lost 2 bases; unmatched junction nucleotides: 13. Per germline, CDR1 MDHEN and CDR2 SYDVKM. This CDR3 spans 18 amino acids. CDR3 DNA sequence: TGTGCCAGCAGTTTAGAACCCGGGACAGGCTCTCGGAACTATGGCTACACCTTC. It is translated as CASSLEPGTGSRNYGYTF.

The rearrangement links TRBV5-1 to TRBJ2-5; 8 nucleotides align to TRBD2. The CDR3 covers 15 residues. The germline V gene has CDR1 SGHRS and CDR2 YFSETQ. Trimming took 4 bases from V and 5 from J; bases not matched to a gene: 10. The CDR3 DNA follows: TGCGCCAGCAGCCCCAATGCGGGAGGTCTTGAGACCCAGTACTTC. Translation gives CASSPNAGGLETQYF.

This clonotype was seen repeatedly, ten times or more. In nucleotides, the CDR3 is TGTGCCTGGAGTCCGAGGACGGCTGAAGCTTTCTTT. It yields the protein CAWSPRTAEAFF. The V gene is TRBV30, the J gene TRBJ1-1; D uncertain. The CDR3 spans 12 residues. Germline loops: CDR1 GTSNPN, CDR2 SVGIG (reference sequence). Trimming removed 2 bases at V and 6 bases at J, with 10 bases between.

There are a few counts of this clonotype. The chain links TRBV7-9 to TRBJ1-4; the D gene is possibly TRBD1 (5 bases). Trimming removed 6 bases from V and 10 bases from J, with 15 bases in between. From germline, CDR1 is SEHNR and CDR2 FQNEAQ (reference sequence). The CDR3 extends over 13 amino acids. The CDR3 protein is CASSIDDRVKLFF. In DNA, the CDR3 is TGTGCCAGCAGTATCGATGACAGAGTAAAACTGTTTTTT.

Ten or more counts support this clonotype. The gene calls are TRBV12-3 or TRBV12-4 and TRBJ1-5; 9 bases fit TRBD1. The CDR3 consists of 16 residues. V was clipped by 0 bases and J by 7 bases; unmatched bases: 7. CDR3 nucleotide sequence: TGTGCCAGCAGTTTAGCGCGAGGGACAGGGATCCAGCCCCAGCATTTT. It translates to CASSLARGTGIQPQHF.

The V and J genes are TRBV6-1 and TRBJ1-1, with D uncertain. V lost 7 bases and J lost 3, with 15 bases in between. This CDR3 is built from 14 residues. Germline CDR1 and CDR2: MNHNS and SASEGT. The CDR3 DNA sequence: TGTGCCAGCACCGTACAGTATTGGGACACTGAAGCTTTCTTT. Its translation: CASTVQYWDTEAFF.

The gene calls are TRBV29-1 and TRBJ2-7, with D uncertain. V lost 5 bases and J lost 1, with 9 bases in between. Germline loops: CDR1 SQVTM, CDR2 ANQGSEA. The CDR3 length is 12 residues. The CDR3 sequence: CSVTRGSYEQYF. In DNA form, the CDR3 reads TGCAGCGTTACTCGAGGATCCTACGAGCAGTACTTC.

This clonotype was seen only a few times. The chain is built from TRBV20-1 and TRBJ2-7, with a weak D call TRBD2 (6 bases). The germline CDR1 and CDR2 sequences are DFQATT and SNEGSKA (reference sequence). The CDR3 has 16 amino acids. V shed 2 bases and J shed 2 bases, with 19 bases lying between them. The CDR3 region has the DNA TGCAGTGCTAGACCCGATAACCGGGACTTGACCTACGAGCAGTACTTC. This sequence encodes CSARPDNRDLTYEQYF.

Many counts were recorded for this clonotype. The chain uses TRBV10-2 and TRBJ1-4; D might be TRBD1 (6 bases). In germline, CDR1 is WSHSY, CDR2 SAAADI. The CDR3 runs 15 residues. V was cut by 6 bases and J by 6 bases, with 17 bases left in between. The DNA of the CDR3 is TGCGCCAGCAGCGATACGGGGGCGGTGGATGAAAAACTGTTTTTT. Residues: CASSDTGAVDEKLFF.

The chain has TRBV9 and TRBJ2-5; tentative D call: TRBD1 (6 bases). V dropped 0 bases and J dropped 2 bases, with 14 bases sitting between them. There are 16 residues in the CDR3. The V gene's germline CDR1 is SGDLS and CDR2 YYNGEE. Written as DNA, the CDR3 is TGTGCCAGCAGCGTAGCGGGTTTTACAGGGCAAGAGACCCAGTACTTC. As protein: CASSVAGFTGQETQYF.

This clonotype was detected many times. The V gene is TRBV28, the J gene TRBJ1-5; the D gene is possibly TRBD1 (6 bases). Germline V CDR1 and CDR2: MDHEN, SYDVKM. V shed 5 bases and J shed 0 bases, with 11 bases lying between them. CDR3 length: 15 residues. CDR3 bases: TGTGCCAGCAGTGGAGGGGGTTATAGCAATCAGCCCCAGCATTTT. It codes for CASSGGGYSNQPQHF. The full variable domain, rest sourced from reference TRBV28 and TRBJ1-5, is DVKVTQSSRYLVKRTGEKVFLECVQDMDHENMFWYRQDPGLGLRLIYFSYDVKMKEKGDIPEGYSVSREKKERFSLILESASTNQTSMYLCASSGGGYSNQPQHFGDGTRLSIL.

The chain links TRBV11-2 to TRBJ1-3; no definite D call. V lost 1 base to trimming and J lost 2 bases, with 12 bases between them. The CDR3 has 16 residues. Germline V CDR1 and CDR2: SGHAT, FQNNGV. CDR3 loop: CASSLVAGSAGNTIYF. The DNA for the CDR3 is TGTGCCAGCAGCTTAGTCGCAGGCAGCGCTGGAAACACCATATATTTT.

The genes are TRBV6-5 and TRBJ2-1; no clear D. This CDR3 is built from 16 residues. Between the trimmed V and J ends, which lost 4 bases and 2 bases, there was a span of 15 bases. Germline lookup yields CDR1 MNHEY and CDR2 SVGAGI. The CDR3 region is CASSSNYLRAYNEQFF. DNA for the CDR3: TGTGCCAGCAGTTCTAACTACCTCCGGGCCTACAATGAGCAGTTCTTC.

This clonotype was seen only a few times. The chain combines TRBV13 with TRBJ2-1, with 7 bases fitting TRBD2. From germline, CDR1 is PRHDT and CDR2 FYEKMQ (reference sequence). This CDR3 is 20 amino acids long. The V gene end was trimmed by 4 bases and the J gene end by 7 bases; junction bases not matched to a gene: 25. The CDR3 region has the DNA TGTGCCAGCAGCTCCCGAATGGACCCCGGGGGGAGTGGCCGTAGAAATGAGCAGTTCTTC. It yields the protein CASSSRMDPGGSGRRNEQFF.

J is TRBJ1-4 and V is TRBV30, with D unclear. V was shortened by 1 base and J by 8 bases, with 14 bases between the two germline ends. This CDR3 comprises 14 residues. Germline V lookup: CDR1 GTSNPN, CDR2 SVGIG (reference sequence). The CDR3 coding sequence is TGTGCCTGGAGTGCCCAAACATACCCAGAAAAACTGTTTTTT. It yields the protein CAWSAQTYPEKLFF.

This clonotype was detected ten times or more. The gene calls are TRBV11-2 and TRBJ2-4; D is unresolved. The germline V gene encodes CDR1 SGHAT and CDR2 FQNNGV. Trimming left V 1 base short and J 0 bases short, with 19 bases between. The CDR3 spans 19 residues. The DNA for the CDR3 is TGTGCCAGCAGCTTAGGTCCCGTCCGCGCTCCATTAGCCAAAAACATTCAGTACTTC. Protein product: CASSLGPVRAPLAKNIQYF.

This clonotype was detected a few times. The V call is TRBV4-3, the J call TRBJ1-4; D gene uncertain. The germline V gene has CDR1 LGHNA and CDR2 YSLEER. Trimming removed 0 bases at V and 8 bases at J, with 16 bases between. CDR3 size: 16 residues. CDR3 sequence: CASSQDLANVGEKLFF. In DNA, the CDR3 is TGCGCCAGCAGCCAAGATTTAGCCAACGTGGGGGAAAAACTGTTTTTT.

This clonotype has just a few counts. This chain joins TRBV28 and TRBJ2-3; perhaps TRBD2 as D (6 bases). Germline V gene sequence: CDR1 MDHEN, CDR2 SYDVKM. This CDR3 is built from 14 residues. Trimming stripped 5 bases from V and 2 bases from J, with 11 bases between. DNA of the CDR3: TGTGCCAGCAGTCCGAGACTAGTCACAGATACGCAGTATTTT. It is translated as CASSPRLVTDTQYF.

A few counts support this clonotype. Here the CDR3 reads CSAPGPGALYGYTF. CDR3 nucleotides: TGCAGTGCTCCAGGCCCGGGGGCGCTATATGGCTACACCTTC. The chain employs TRBV20-1 and TRBJ1-2; perhaps TRBD1 as D (6 bases). The V and J ends lost 5 bases and 5 bases respectively, with 18 bases between them. The germline V gene has CDR1 DFQATT and CDR2 SNEGSKA (reference sequence). This CDR3 has 14 residues.